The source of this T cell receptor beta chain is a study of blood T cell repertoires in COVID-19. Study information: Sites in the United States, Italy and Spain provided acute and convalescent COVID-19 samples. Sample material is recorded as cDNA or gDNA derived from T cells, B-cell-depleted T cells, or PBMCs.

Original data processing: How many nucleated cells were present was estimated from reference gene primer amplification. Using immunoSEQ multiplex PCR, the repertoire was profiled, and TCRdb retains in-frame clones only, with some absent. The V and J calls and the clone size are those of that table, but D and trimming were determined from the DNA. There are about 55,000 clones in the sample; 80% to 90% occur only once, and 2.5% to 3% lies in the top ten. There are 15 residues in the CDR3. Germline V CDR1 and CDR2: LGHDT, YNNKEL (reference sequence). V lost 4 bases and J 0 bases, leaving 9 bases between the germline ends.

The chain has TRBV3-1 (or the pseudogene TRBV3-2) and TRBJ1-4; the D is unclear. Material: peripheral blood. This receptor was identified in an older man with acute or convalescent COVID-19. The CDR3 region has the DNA TGTGCCAGCAGCCTTTTCTCTGCAACTAATGAAAAACTGTTTTTT. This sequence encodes CASSLFSATNEKLFF.